A single sample is the source of the 18 T cell receptor beta chains below, sequenced in a study of T-cell reconstitution after alpha-beta-depleted transplantation in children. Unique molecular identifiers were incorporated when the TCRbeta library was constructed. TCRdb processed the PCR reads anew with MiXCR; each CDR3 protein has one entry. This table has about 980,000 distinct CDR3 sequences, about 30% appearing once. Here the sequenced sample was PBMCs, mostly from graft donor cells, taken 360 days after TCRalphabeta/CD19-depleted stem cell transplant. The receptors stem from a boy less than two years old who had a stem cell transplant for SCID, so the T cells may come from the graft donor.

The chain combines TRBV5-1 with TRBJ1-1; possible D gene TRBD1, 6 bases. Germline assignment: CDR1 SGHRS and CDR2 YFSETQ. Trimming took off 4 bases at V and 6 bases at J, with 16 bases between the two ends. The CDR3 runs 14 residues. CDR3 nucleotides: TGCGCCAGCAGCCAGGGACATTCAGTCCCTGAAGCTTTCTTT. Translated: CASSQGHSVPEAFF.

This clonotype appeared many times. The chain has TRBV24-1 and TRBJ2-3, with D perhaps matching TRBD1 (6 bases). CDR1 is KGHDR and CDR2 is SFDVKD in the germline V gene. Trimming took 4 bases from V and 4 from J, leaving 11 bases between them. This CDR3 comprises 14 residues. CDR3: CATSDRGPADTQYF. In nucleotides, the CDR3 is TGTGCCACCAGTGACAGGGGCCCGGCAGATACGCAGTATTTT.

The chain's CDR3 is CASSSVSSSYNEQFF. The CDR3 region has the DNA TGTGCCAGCAGCTCAGTCTCGAGCTCCTACAATGAGCAGTTCTTC. The V gene is TRBV7-3, the J gene TRBJ2-1; no reliable D call. The germline V gene has CDR1 SGHTA and CDR2 FQGTGA. There are 15 residues in the CDR3. V was shortened by 4 bases and J by 0 bases, with 10 bases between the two germline ends.

J is TRBJ1-2 and V is TRBV10-2; D not resolved. V was clipped by 2 bases and J by 4 bases, with 11 bases between them. Germline V gene sequence: CDR1 WSHSY, CDR2 SAAADI. The CDR3 consists of 14 residues. The CDR3 loop is CASSEDYSPYGYTF. DNA of the CDR3: TGCGCCAGCAGTGAGGACTACAGTCCCTATGGCTACACCTTC.

J is TRBJ2-7 and V is TRBV3-1; D perhaps matches TRBD1 (5 bases). In germline, CDR1 is LGHDT, CDR2 YNNKEL (reference sequence). V gave up 3 bases and J gave up 9 bases, with 15 bases separating them. This CDR3 spans 13 amino acids. The CDR3 sequence: CASSHDLRVGQYF. Written as DNA, the CDR3 is TGTGCCAGCAGCCACGACCTCAGGGTTGGGCAGTACTTC.

The rearrangement joins TRBV12-3 or TRBV12-4 to TRBJ2-1; D ambiguous. CDR3 length: 14 residues. With 4 bases removed from V and 6 bases from J, the gap between germline ends came to 13 bases. CDR3 nucleotide sequence: TGTGCCAGCAGTTCCCGGGTTGGCGGCAATGAGCAGTTCTTC. This codes for CASSSRVGGNEQFF.

The rearrangement links TRBV11-2 to TRBJ2-1; TRBD1 agrees at 7 bases. There are 16 residues in the CDR3. CDR1 is SGHAT and CDR2 is FQNNGV in the germline V gene. Trimming took 1 base from V and 9 from J; bases not matched to a gene: 12. The CDR3 reads CASSLGRRGYIGEQFF. CDR3 sequence (DNA): TGTGCCAGCAGCTTAGGGCGCAGGGGGTACATCGGTGAGCAGTTCTTC.

This chain connects TRBV4-3 to TRBJ1-6; D might be TRBD1 (5 bases). The CDR3 totals 15 residues. V gave up 1 base and J gave up 3 bases, with 7 bases separating them. CDR1 is LGHNA, CDR2 YSLEER, per germline. CDR3 in amino acids: CASSQGGFYNSPLHF. As DNA, the CDR3 is TGCGCCAGCAGCCAAGGGGGCTTCTATAATTCACCCCTCCACTTT.

This clonotype was seen a handful of times. The chain carries TRBV12-3 or TRBV12-4 and TRBJ2-1, with D perhaps matching TRBD2 (6 bases). The CDR3 runs 15 residues. Trimming stripped 2 bases from V and 0 bases from J, with 8 bases between. This CDR3 is CASSLYGSSYNEQFF. Here the CDR3 DNA reads TGTGCCAGCAGTTTATACGGGAGCTCCTACAATGAGCAGTTCTTC.

The table lists this clonotype with a few counts. J is TRBJ2-1 and V is TRBV12-3 or TRBV12-4, with 8 bases that match TRBD1. The CDR3 extends over 16 amino acids. Trimming at V came to 6 bases and at J to 4 bases, leaving 11 bases not matched to a gene. The CDR3 sequence: CASRDLGQGRYNEQFF. CDR3 nucleotides: TGTGCCAGCAGGGACCTCGGACAGGGCAGATACAATGAGCAGTTCTTC.

The chain joins TRBV5-5 to TRBJ2-1, with TRBD2 matching over 13 bases. This CDR3 contains 16 residues. V shed 4 bases, J shed 4 bases, and the junction held 5 bases outside the gene matches. In germline, CDR1 is SGHKS, CDR2 YYEKEE (reference sequence). CDR3 sequence: CASSPGLAGRYNEQFF. In DNA form, the CDR3 reads TGTGCCAGCAGCCCGGGACTAGCGGGGCGATACAATGAGCAGTTCTTC.

The V call is TRBV12-3 or TRBV12-4, the J call TRBJ1-1, with unresolved D. The V end was cut by 8 bases, the J end by 0 bases, with 10 bases between. This CDR3 has 13 amino acids. CDR3 DNA sequence: TGTGCCAGCCATCCCCAGGTGAACACTGAAGCTTTCTTT. This translates into CASHPQVNTEAFF.

A few counts support this clonotype. The chain uses TRBV6-2 or TRBV6-3 and TRBJ2-1; possible D gene TRBD2, 7 bases. Trimming cost V 0 bases and J 10 bases, with 19 bases left between them. The germline V gene encodes CDR1 MNHEY and CDR2 SVGEGT. The length of the CDR3 is 16 residues. The CDR3 coding sequence is TGTGCCAGCAGTTACTCCGCTAGGGGGGGGAGAGGGGAGCAGTTCTTC. Translating it yields CASSYSARGGRGEQFF.

This clonotype has only a few counts. The gene calls are TRBV2 and TRBJ2-7; 7 bases are shared with TRBD1. The junction had 7 bases not matched to a gene; V was cut back by 5 bases and J by 6 bases. The CDR3 loop spans 13 amino acids. Germline lookup yields CDR1 SNHLY and CDR2 FYNNEI. The CDR3 sequence: CASSPGQASEQYF. As DNA, the CDR3 is TGTGCCAGCAGTCCTGGACAGGCCAGCGAGCAGTACTTC.

This rearrangement joins TRBV12-3 or TRBV12-4 to TRBJ2-4; D remains unclear. This CDR3 spans 16 amino acids. Trimming shortened V by 0 bases and J by 0 bases, and 9 bases separated the two germline ends. This chain's CDR3 is CASSLAAVLAKNIQYF. CDR3 DNA: TGTGCCAGCAGTTTAGCGGCGGTCTTAGCCAAAAACATTCAGTACTTC.

This clonotype was detected only a few times. The chain couples TRBV21-1 to TRBJ2-3; TRBD1 is the table's D call and was not checked against the DNA. TRBV21-1 is a documented pseudogene. CDR3 length: 16 residues. The DNA of the CDR3 is TGTGCCAGCAGCCGGGGAAGGGGGGTTCCTGGAGATACGCAGTATTTT. Translating gives CASSRGRGVPGDTQYF.

The V gene is TRBV5-6, the J gene TRBJ2-4; TRBD1 agrees at 9 bases. The junction had 10 bases not matched to a gene; V was cut back by 4 bases and J by 8 bases. Looked up from germline, CDR1 is SGHDT and CDR2 is YYEEEE. This CDR3 region has 15 residues. CDR3 nucleotides: TGTGCCAGCAGCGCGGGACAGGGAATCATGGACATTCAGTACTTC. Its protein product is CASSAGQGIMDIQYF. Filled out from reference TRBV5-6 and TRBJ2-4, the complete variable domain reads DAGVTQSPTHLIKTRGQQVTLRCSPKSGHDTVSWYQQALGQGPQFIFQYYEEEERQRGNFPDRFSGHQFPNYSSELNVNALLLGDSALYLCASSAGQGIMDIQYFGAGTRLSVL.

The chain has TRBV20-1 and TRBJ1-5, with a tentative D call TRBD1 (6 bases). Germline V gene sequence: CDR1 DFQATT, CDR2 SNEGSKA (reference sequence). V was shortened by 2 bases and J by 3 bases, with 14 bases between the two germline ends. The CDR3 runs 15 residues. Written as DNA, the CDR3 is TGCAGTGCTAGACCGGGACACAGCCCCAATCAGCCCCAGCATTTT. Translated: CSARPGHSPNQPQHF.